This note documents a single T cell receptor beta chain sequence. Its cognate antigen is unknown. These data come from a study of chemoradiotherapy in HPV16-positive cancers. Study findings and constraints: Candidate HPV-specific clones and E7-related TCR motifs grew in tumor during treatment.

The germline V gene has CDR1 SNHLY and CDR2 FYNNEI. CDR3 length equals 14 residues. Trimming took off 2 bases at V and 1 base at J, with 8 bases between the two ends. Sequencing was performed with immunoSEQ multiplex PCR; in TCRdb, only in-frame clones are kept and a portion is missing. The profile shows 14,000 or so clones, roughly 80% of them singletons. The V and J genes are TRBV2 and TRBJ1-1, with D hard to call. The specimen was collected from a patient who underwent chemoradiotherapy. The TCR comes from a human donor with HPV-associated anogenital cancer. The CDR3 here is CASSEYGRNTEAFF. CDR3 DNA: TGTGCCAGCAGTGAATATGGTCGGAACACTGAAGCTTTCTTT.